The present T cell receptor (beta chain) was sequenced within a study of T-cell reconstitution after alpha-beta-depleted transplantation in children. Unique molecular identifiers were used in preparing the TCRbeta library. MiXCR was run by TCRdb on the PCR reads, yielding one entry per CDR3 protein. The repertoire holds fewer than 500,000 distinct CDR3 sequences, with roughly 44% as singletons. Many counts were recorded for this clonotype. This CDR3 region has 15 residues. With 3 bases removed from V and 4 bases from J, the gap between germline ends came to 13 bases. Germline CDR1 and CDR2: SGDLS and YYNGEE.

The sample was PBMCs, taken before TCRalphabeta/CD19-depleted stem cell transplant. This chain connects TRBV9 to TRBJ2-2, with D possibly TRBD2 on 5 matching bases. The receptor was derived from a girl aged 2-9 years with aplastic anemia, due to receive a stem cell transplant. The CDR3 coding sequence is TGTGCCAGCAGCGGGCGTAGCGTGAGCACCGGGGAGCTGTTTTTT. Its protein is CASSGRSVSTGELFF.